The T cell receptor beta chain under discussion was sequenced for a study of T cell clusters in autoimmune cytopenias. TRB amplification used around 270 ng of peripheral blood genomic DNA. TRB rearrangements were amplified by touch-down multiplex PCR with mixed TRB-A/B primers. From its re-call of the multiplex PCR reads, TCRdb lists each CDR3 protein once, without DNA. The sample's table shows fewer than 6,500 distinct CDR3 sequences. These data are also associated with another study on T cell repertoires in aging, cancer and after chemotherapy.

Sample: peripheral blood. The TCR comes from a human donor in good health.

The CDR3 reads CASSQDTAQNIQYF. The chain couples TRBV4-3 to TRBJ2-4. The CDR3 consists of 14 residues. Germline V lookup: CDR1 LGHNA, CDR2 YSLEER.